One sample yielded the 17 T cell receptor beta chains listed below, sequenced in a study of blood T cell repertoires in COVID-19. Sequencing was performed with immunoSEQ multiplex PCR; in TCRdb, only in-frame clones are kept and a portion is missing. The data contain approximately 230,000 clones, about 91% of them seen just once; the ten biggest clones take up roughly 6.7%. The sequenced sample was peripheral blood. The receptors come from a woman in her 30s with COVID-19, enrolled during active disease.

This clone occurred once. V usage is TRBV19 and J usage is TRBJ1-5; possibly TRBD1 for D (6 bases). This CDR3 has 15 amino acids. Germline CDR1 and CDR2: LNHDA and SQIVND (reference sequence). V lost 7 bases to trimming and J lost 0 bases, with 13 bases between them. CDR3 residues: CASTKGDNSNQPQHF. CDR3 nucleotide sequence: TGTGCCAGTACTAAGGGGGATAATAGCAATCAGCCCCAGCATTTT.

V and J are TRBV28 and TRBJ1-5; 9 bases are a match to TRBD1. The ends lost 6 bases at V and 0 bases at J; junction bases unmatched: 9. Germline V gives CDR1 MDHEN, CDR2 SYDVKM. This CDR3 region has 17 residues. CDR3 bases: TGTGCCAGCAGATACAGGGGGCGCGAGGGTAGCAATCAGCCCCAGCATTTT. Encoded protein: CASRYRGREGSNQPQHF.

This clone was seen a handful of times. The gene calls are TRBV7-6 and TRBJ1-6; the D is unclear. The CDR3 sequence is 17 residues long. Germline lookup yields CDR1 SGHVS and CDR2 FNYEAQ. Trimming pared 5 bases from V and 7 bases from J, leaving 21 bases between. The CDR3 loop is CASSPRALGLNNSPLHF. In DNA, the CDR3 is TGTGCCAGCAGCCCAAGGGCCTTAGGACTGAACAATTCACCCCTCCACTTT.

The rearrangement links TRBV5-6 to TRBJ2-1, with 7 bases that match TRBD2. The CDR3 is made up of 17 amino acids. Germline V gene data show CDR1 as SGHDT and CDR2 as YYEEEE. J lost 3 bases, V lost 1 base, and 10 bases had no gene match. CDR3 in amino acids: CASSLSFPGGVYNEQFF. For the CDR3, the DNA is TGTGCCAGCAGCTTGTCGTTTCCGGGAGGTGTCTACAATGAGCAGTTCTTC.

The genes are TRBV6-6 and TRBJ1-1, with no clear D. This CDR3 is 13 amino acids long. The V end lost 2 bases, the J end lost 1 base, and 5 bases lay between the germline ends. Germline CDR1 is MNHNY and CDR2 is SVGAGI (reference sequence). CDR3 DNA: TGTGCCAGCAGTTACGGGCCGAACACTGAAGCTTTCTTT. This translates into CASSYGPNTEAFF.

Notes on this clone: Mismatch with germline at one junction end may stem from a read error. The rearrangement links TRBV5-5 to TRBJ2-7, with D perhaps TRBD1 (6 bases). CDR3 length equals 12 residues. The germline gives CDR1 SGHKS, CDR2 YYEKEE (reference sequence). CDR3 nucleotides: TGTGCCAGCAGCCAAACAGGGTACGGGCAGTACTTC. Translation: CASSQTGYGQYF. Combining the CDR3 with reference TRBV5-5 and TRBJ2-7 gives the whole variable domain DAGVTQSPTHLIKTRGQQVTLRCSPISGHKSVSWYQQVLGQGPQFIFQYYEKEERGRGNFPDRFSARQFPNYSSELNVNALLLGDSALYLCASSQTGYGQYFGPGTRLTVT.

The V gene is TRBV7-6, the J gene TRBJ1-1; D is possibly TRBD1 (5 bases). The germline CDR1 and CDR2 sequences are SGHVS and FNYEAQ. Trimming cost V 8 bases and J 0 bases, with 16 bases left between them. This CDR3 comprises 15 residues. CDR3 in DNA: TGTGCCAGCGGGGCGGGGGGTGATTTGAACACTGAAGCTTTCTTT. It is translated as CASGAGGDLNTEAFF.

CDR3: CASSVRTESNTGELFF. The CDR3 DNA is TGTGCCAGCAGCGTTAGGACAGAATCGAACACCGGGGAGCTGTTTTTT. The chain links TRBV9 to TRBJ2-2, with D tentatively TRBD1 (6 bases). Germline CDR1 and CDR2: SGDLS and YYNGEE. This CDR3 is 16 amino acids long. V shed 2 bases and J shed 0 bases, with 11 bases lying between them. The entire variable domain, with the rest obtained from reference TRBV9 and TRBJ2-2, is as follows: DSGVTQTPKHLITATGQRVTLRCSPRSGDLSVYWYQQSLDQGLQFLIQYYNGEERAKGNILERFSAQQFPDLHSELNLSSLELGDSALYFCASSVRTESNTGELFFGEGSRLTVL.

The V call is TRBV7-8, the J call TRBJ2-3; 10 nucleotides match TRBD2. V lost 3 bases to trimming and J lost 3 bases; unmatched junction nucleotides: 12. Germline V gene sequence: CDR1 SGHVS, CDR2 FQNEAQ. The CDR3 consists of 18 residues. The CDR3 region is CASSFPPFSGGPTDTQYF. CDR3 DNA: TGTGCCAGCAGCTTTCCCCCCTTTAGCGGGGGGCCGACAGATACGCAGTATTTT. Combining the CDR3 with reference TRBV7-8 and TRBJ2-3 gives the whole variable domain GAGVSQSPRYKVAKRGQDVALRCDPISGHVSLFWYQQALGQGPEFLTYFQNEAQLDKSGLPSDRFFAERPEGSVSTLKIQRTQQEDSAVYLCASSFPPFSGGPTDTQYFGPGTRLTVL.

The chain uses TRBV11-2 and TRBJ1-2; 7 bases fit TRBD1. Germline values: CDR1 SGHAT, CDR2 FQNNGV. The V gene end was trimmed by 5 bases and the J gene end by 7 bases; junction bases not matched to a gene: 10. The CDR3 spans 14 residues. The CDR3 region is CASSPGAGGFGYTF. In DNA form, the CDR3 reads TGTGCCAGCAGCCCCGGGGCAGGGGGATTTGGCTACACCTTC.

This clone occurred a few times. The chain is built from TRBV30 and TRBJ1-1; no reliable D call. The V end was cut by 5 bases, the J end by 4 bases, with 11 bases between. The CDR3 has 12 residues. Germline-derived CDR1 and CDR2 are GTSNPN and SVGIG (reference sequence). CDR3 sequence (DNA): TGTGCCTGGGGTGGCGTTAGCACTGAAGCTTTCTTT. Translation: CAWGGVSTEAFF.

This chain connects TRBV5-6 to TRBJ1-3; TRBD1 aligns across 9 bases. Germline CDR1 is SGHDT and CDR2 is YYEEEE. V dropped 4 bases and J dropped 3; count of bases not matched to a gene: 11. The CDR3 loop spans 17 amino acids. Here the CDR3 DNA reads TGTGCCAGCAGCCCGCCGGGACAGGGAGGAGATGGAAACACCATATATTTT. It specifies CASSPPGQGGDGNTIYF.

The gene calls are TRBV6-5 and TRBJ1-1; TRBD1 is a possible D gene (5 bases). This CDR3 is built from 16 residues. Germline CDR1 is MNHEY and CDR2 is SVGAGI. Trimming removed 0 bases from V and 5 bases from J, with 16 bases in between. The CDR3 here is CASSYSRDTGGTEAFF. Written as DNA, the CDR3 is TGTGCCAGCAGTTACTCGCGGGATACCGGGGGGACTGAAGCTTTCTTT.

The chain links TRBV13 to TRBJ1-2, with D possibly being TRBD1 (6 bases). The germline V gene encodes CDR1 PRHDT and CDR2 FYEKMQ (reference sequence). V gave up 5 bases and J gave up 8 bases, with 24 bases separating them. The length of the CDR3 is 16 residues. The CDR3 bases are TGTGCCAGCAGCCTCTCCGGCTCAGGGGCTCTCTTGGGCTACACCTTC. The encoded protein is CASSLSGSGALLGYTF.

This chain joins TRBV3-1 (or the pseudogene TRBV3-2) and TRBJ1-6; D might be TRBD1 (5 bases). This CDR3 has 15 amino acids. The germline V gene has CDR1 LGHDT and CDR2 YNNKEL (reference sequence). The V gene lost 0 bases and the J gene lost 10 bases, with 13 bases spanning the gap. CDR3 amino acids: CASSQDLSRGSPLHF. CDR3 sequence (DNA): TGTGCCAGCAGCCAAGATCTTTCTAGGGGCTCACCCCTCCACTTT.

The chain couples TRBV5-1 to TRBJ1-3; D is unclear. CDR1 is SGHRS and CDR2 is YFSETQ in the germline V gene. This CDR3 is built from 15 residues. The V gene lost 3 bases and the J gene lost 0 bases, with 10 bases spanning the gap. CDR3 sequence (DNA): TGCGCCAGCAGCTCGGGAGACCTCTCTGGAAACACCATATATTTT. Translation gives CASSSGDLSGNTIYF.

V is TRBV28 and J is TRBJ2-1; 9 nucleotides line up with TRBD1. J was trimmed by 12 bases and V by 6 bases; bases with no gene match: 15. In germline, CDR1 is MDHEN, CDR2 SYDVKM. CDR3 length: 15 amino acids. CDR3 bases: TGTGCCAGCAGGGCCGGGACAGGGTTAGGTTGGGCGCAGTTCTTC. This sequence encodes CASRAGTGLGWAQFF. The full variable domain, completed using reference TRBV28 and TRBJ2-1, is DVKVTQSSRYLVKRTGEKVFLECVQDMDHENMFWYRQDPGLGLRLIYFSYDVKMKEKGDIPEGYSVSREKKERFSLILESASTNQTSMYLCASRAGTGLGWAQFFGPGTRLTVL.